A single sample gave rise to the 12 T cell receptor beta chains below, sequenced in a study of cytomegalovirus exposure and HLA in healthy donors (dated by TCRdb to about 2017). Libraries were built with the immunoSEQ multiplex PCR assay. A mixture of 60 forward primers for TCR Vbeta segments and 13 reverse primers for TCR Jbeta segments was used in the multiplex PCR. The table comes from immuneACCESS by way of TCRdb, which keeps in-frame sequences with V and J called. Part of the clones is missing from these tables; in studies checked, under half for an unresolved V gene and the rest for unknown reasons. In this sample the table shows about 200,000 clones, 75% to 90% of which occur a single time. Together, the top ten hold roughly 0.33% of the sample. The sequenced sample consisted of PBMCs. All receptors come from a woman aged 25 to 45 in good health and CMV-seronegative.

V gene TRBV28 combines with J gene TRBJ1-1; D remains unclear. Trimming left V 3 bases short and J 5 bases short, with 7 bases between. CDR3 length: 12 amino acids. Germline CDR1 is MDHEN and CDR2 is SYDVKM. The CDR3 loop is CASSLTHTEAFF. Here the CDR3 DNA reads TGTGCCAGCAGTTTGACTCATACTGAAGCTTTCTTT.

The gene calls are TRBV19 and TRBJ1-5; the D gene is possibly TRBD1 (6 bases). Trimming took off 6 bases at V and 0 bases at J, with 15 bases between the two ends. The CDR3 totals 16 residues. Germline lookup yields CDR1 LNHDA and CDR2 SQIVND (reference sequence). The CDR3 sequence is CASRGGEAYSNQPQHF. The CDR3 nucleotides are TGTGCCAGTAGAGGGGGGGAGGCGTATAGCAATCAGCCCCAGCATTTT.

The chain joins TRBV5-1 to TRBJ2-7; 9 positions match TRBD2. With V trimmed by 4 bases and J by 2 bases, 7 bases remained unmatched. Germline loops: CDR1 SGHRS, CDR2 YFSETQ. The CDR3 runs 15 residues. CDR3 region: CASSPASGAAYEQYF. Written as DNA, the CDR3 is TGCGCCAGCAGCCCCGCTAGCGGGGCCGCCTACGAGCAGTACTTC.

This clone was seen only a few times. V usage is TRBV9 and J usage is TRBJ2-5; 10 nucleotides agree with TRBD1. Germline CDR1 is SGDLS and CDR2 is YYNGEE. The V segment lost 0 bases and the J segment 12 bases; nucleotides outside the gene matches: 5. The CDR3 extends over 13 amino acids. CDR3 region: CASSVVGQGEEYF. The CDR3 nucleotides are TGTGCCAGCAGCGTAGTAGGACAGGGGGAGGAGTACTTC.

The rearrangement joins TRBV5-1 to TRBJ2-7, with D uncertain. This CDR3 comprises 15 residues. V lost 4 bases, J lost 2 bases, and 16 bases lay in between. The germline V gene has CDR1 SGHRS and CDR2 YFSETQ. The CDR3 here is CASSKIPSKPYEQYF. As DNA, the CDR3 is TGCGCCAGCAGCAAGATCCCTAGTAAACCCTACGAGCAGTACTTC.

The chain couples TRBV7-2 to TRBJ2-1; no reliable D call. Trimming stripped 1 base from V and 2 bases from J, with 9 bases between. Looked up from germline, CDR1 is SGHTA and CDR2 is FQGNSA. This CDR3 is 15 amino acids long. As DNA, the CDR3 is TGTGCCAGCAGCTTAGATCTCCTTGCCTACAATGAGCAGTTCTTC. It translates to CASSLDLLAYNEQFF.

The chain recombines TRBV27 with TRBJ1-5, with D perhaps TRBD1 (5 bases). Germline V gene lookup returns CDR1 MNHEY and CDR2 SMNVEV (reference sequence). The V gene lost 6 bases and the J gene lost 7 bases, with 19 bases spanning the gap. The CDR3 contains 15 residues. The CDR3 sequence: CASSPLLGASQPQHF. As DNA, the CDR3 is TGTGCCAGCAGCCCTCTACTTGGGGCATCGCAGCCCCAGCATTTT.

The chain has TRBV5-1 and TRBJ1-2, with D tentatively TRBD1 (5 bases). The germline V and J ends were trimmed by 1 base and 3 bases, with 10 bases remaining between them. The CDR3 has 14 amino acids. Germline V gene data show CDR1 as SGHRS and CDR2 as YFSETQ. The CDR3 loop reads CASSLSGGDYGYTF. In DNA, the CDR3 is TGCGCCAGCAGCTTGTCCGGAGGGGACTATGGCTACACCTTC.

The chain links TRBV28 to TRBJ2-5; 7 bases agree with TRBD2. Germline V gene sequence: CDR1 MDHEN, CDR2 SYDVKM. CDR3 length equals 12 residues. CDR3 protein: CAIAGRLKTQYF. The CDR3 DNA reads as TGTGCAATAGCCGGGAGGTTAAAGACCCAGTACTTC.

This chain joins TRBV6-5 and TRBJ2-7, with 8 positions matching TRBD1. The germline V gene encodes CDR1 MNHEY and CDR2 SVGAGI. V trimming: 8 bases; J trimming: 6 bases; junction bases outside the gene matches: 12. The CDR3 length is 14 residues. This CDR3 is CASCSDRDGPEQYF. The CDR3 DNA is TGTGCCAGCTGTTCGGACAGGGACGGTCCCGAGCAGTACTTC.

V and J are TRBV4-1 and TRBJ1-3, with D perhaps matching TRBD1 (5 bases). Trimming took 3 bases from V and 0 from J, leaving 6 bases between them. The CDR3 sequence is 14 residues long. The germline CDR1 and CDR2 sequences are MGHRA and YSYEKL. Here the CDR3 reads CASSHTGSGNTIYF. The CDR3 DNA is TGCGCCAGCAGCCATACAGGCTCTGGAAACACCATATATTTT.

The rearrangement uses TRBV4-1 and TRBJ1-4; 8 nucleotides align to TRBD1. V lost 2 bases and J lost 2; bases outside the gene matches: 7. The CDR3 is 17 residues long. The germline V gene encodes CDR1 MGHRA and CDR2 YSYEKL. The CDR3 protein is CASSQLQGVGTNEKLFF. CDR3 sequence (DNA): TGCGCCAGCAGCCAACTACAGGGGGTCGGTACTAATGAAAAACTGTTTTTT.